This record covers a single TCR beta chain. The antigen remains unidentified. The length of the CDR3 is 12 residues. Trimming removed 5 bases at V and 4 bases at J, with 8 bases between. The germline gives CDR1 SGHDN, CDR2 FVKESK. These data belong to a study of EBV T-cell therapy then PD-1 blockade in nasopharyngeal carcinoma. Time point meaning: 266 days after commencement of treatment, after nivolumab therapy. The treatment here: AdE1-LMPpoly-expanded autologous EBV-specific T-cell therapy followed by anti-PD-1 nivolumab. The protocol was immunoSEQ multiplex PCR, while the TCRdb copy is restricted to in-frame clones and leaves out a portion. The data hold about 20,000 clones, with around 84% observed a single time.

This sequence was found in a man in his forties with nasopharyngeal carcinoma. V usage is TRBV14 and J usage is TRBJ1-2; no clear D. The sequences come from CD8+ T cells from blood, collected at day 266 from a patient whose treatment included autologous EBV-specific T cells and nivolumab. The CDR3 reads CASSSMGYGYTF. Written as DNA, the CDR3 is TGTGCCAGCAGCTCTATGGGCTATGGCTACACCTTC.